Listed below are T cell receptor beta chains from one sample, sequenced in a study of Ad26.COV2.S vaccination and SARS-CoV-2 variants. This table comes from immunoSEQ multiplex PCR, and its TCRdb copy is limited to in-frame clones, with some not included. The table lists around 340,000 clones, 88% of them singletons. Sample: peripheral blood, taken in a trial of Ad26.COV2.S vaccine versus placebo. The receptors derive from a person aged 18-65 years who received the Ad26.COV2.S COVID-19 vaccine or a placebo. Each CDR3 is given with its conserved first and last residue. A D gene is named only where the DNA matches it firmly. Clone size is not always given. Where it is, it says once, few, many or a class for expanded clones.

clone_size: -; d_call: TRBD1; v_call: TRBV25-1; j_call: TRBJ2-2; cdr3_aa: CASSELDRDTGELFF; cdr3_nt: TGTGCCAGCAGTGAATTGGACAGGGACACCGGGGAGCTGTTTTTT
clone_size: -; d_call: -; v_call: TRBV13; j_call: TRBJ2-2; cdr3_aa: CASSLNRVIRELFF; cdr3_nt: TGTGCCAGCAGCTTGAATAGGGTGATCCGGGAGCTGTTTTTT
clone_size: -; d_call: -; v_call: TRBV5-1; j_call: TRBJ1-6; cdr3_aa: CASSLARQKRSPLHF; cdr3_nt: TGCGCCAGCAGCTTGGCCCGACAGAAGAGATCACCCCTCCACTTT
clone_size: -; d_call: TRBD1; v_call: TRBV5-1; j_call: TRBJ1-1; cdr3_aa: CASSPRTGNTEAFF; cdr3_nt: TGCGCCAGCAGCCCAAGGACAGGCAACACTGAAGCTTTCTTT
clone_size: -; d_call: -; v_call: TRBV15; j_call: TRBJ2-2; cdr3_aa: CATSRDMGVTGELFF; cdr3_nt: TGTGCCACCAGCAGAGATATGGGGGTAACCGGGGAGCTGTTTTTT
clone_size: -; d_call: -; v_call: TRBV28; j_call: TRBJ2-3; cdr3_aa: CASSSGHDTQYF; cdr3_nt: TGTGCCTCCTCCTCGGGTCACGATACGCAGTATTTT
clone_size: once; d_call: -; v_call: TRBV29-1; j_call: TRBJ1-2; cdr3_aa: CSVVGRNYGYTF; cdr3_nt: TGCAGCGTTGTTGGGCGGAACTATGGCTACACCTTC
clone_size: -; d_call: -; v_call: TRBV5-1; j_call: TRBJ2-2; cdr3_aa: CASSLSQGSGELFF; cdr3_nt: TGCGCCAGCAGCCTATCACAGGGCTCCGGGGAGCTGTTTTTT
clone_size: -; d_call: -; v_call: TRBV6-5; j_call: TRBJ2-7; cdr3_aa: CASSRASEQYF; cdr3_nt: TGTGCCAGCAGTAGGGCCTCCGAGCAGTACTTC
clone_size: -; d_call: TRBD1; v_call: TRBV6-5; j_call: TRBJ2-7; cdr3_aa: CASTTTGTGIGEQYF; cdr3_nt: TGTGCCAGCACCACAACCGGGACAGGGATTGGCGAGCAGTACTTC
clone_size: -; d_call: -; v_call: TRBV4-3; j_call: TRBJ2-6; cdr3_aa: CASSPGGAGSASGANVLTF; cdr3_nt: TGCGCCAGCAGCCCCGGCGGGGCAGGGTCAGCGTCGGGGGCCAACGTCCTGACTTTC
clone_size: -; d_call: -; v_call: TRBV3-1/TRBV3-2; j_call: TRBJ2-2; cdr3_aa: CASSQEGISNTGELFF; cdr3_nt: TGTGCCAGCAGCCAAGAAGGGATTTCGAACACCGGGGAGCTGTTTTTT
clone_size: -; d_call: -; v_call: TRBV4-1; j_call: TRBJ2-3; cdr3_aa: CASSQEFWGGAKSTDTQYF; cdr3_nt: TGCGCCAGCAGCCAAGAATTTTGGGGGGGGGCCAAGAGCACAGATACGCAGTATTTT
clone_size: -; d_call: -; v_call: TRBV19; j_call: TRBJ1-2; cdr3_aa: CASRGGTPLYGYTF; cdr3_nt: TGTGCCTCCCGAGGGGGTACCCCCCTTTATGGCTACACCTTC
clone_size: -; d_call: -; v_call: TRBV2; j_call: TRBJ1-1; cdr3_aa: CASSEAAGSGAEAFF; cdr3_nt: TGTGCCAGCAGTGAAGCCGCGGGGAGCGGGGCTGAAGCTTTCTTT
clone_size: -; d_call: -; v_call: TRBV7-9; j_call: TRBJ2-1; cdr3_aa: CASSLSVDEQFF; cdr3_nt: TGTGCCAGCAGCTTATCAGTGGATGAGCAGTTCTTC
clone_size: few; d_call: -; v_call: TRBV27; j_call: TRBJ2-2; cdr3_aa: CASSRENTGELFF; cdr3_nt: TGTGCCAGCAGCCGGGAGAACACCGGGGAGCTGTTTTTT
clone_size: -; d_call: -; v_call: TRBV6-5; j_call: TRBJ2-7; cdr3_aa: CASSSRGGSSYEQYF; cdr3_nt: TGTGCCAGCAGCTCCAGGGGGGGGTCCTCCTACGAGCAGTACTTC
clone_size: -; d_call: -; v_call: TRBV13; j_call: TRBJ2-3; cdr3_aa: CASSLGSDTQYF; cdr3_nt: TGTGCCAGCAGCTTAGGGTCAGATACGCAGTATTTT
clone_size: once; d_call: -; v_call: TRBV12-5; j_call: TRBJ2-1; cdr3_aa: CASGLAHLSNEQFF; cdr3_nt: TGTGCTAGTGGTTTGGCGCACCTGTCGAATGAGCAGTTCTTC
clone_size: -; d_call: -; v_call: TRBV28; j_call: TRBJ1-5; cdr3_aa: CASSPGLNQPQHF; cdr3_nt: TGTGCCAGCAGTCCCGGGCTCAATCAGCCCCAGCATTTT
clone_size: once; d_call: TRBD2; v_call: TRBV7-9; j_call: TRBJ2-3; cdr3_aa: CASSSGLAGATDTQYF; cdr3_nt: TGTGCCAGCAGCTCCGGACTAGCGGGAGCAACCGATACGCAGTATTTT
clone_size: -; d_call: TRBD2; v_call: TRBV2; j_call: TRBJ2-3; cdr3_aa: CASSEVLATGGFTDTQYF; cdr3_nt: TGTGCCAGCAGTGAAGTTCTTGCGACGGGAGGGTTCACAGATACGCAGTATTTT
clone_size: -; d_call: -; v_call: TRBV5-8; j_call: TRBJ1-6; cdr3_aa: CASSLYDNYNSPLHF; cdr3_nt: TGTGCCAGCAGCTTGTATGATAACTATAATTCACCCCTCCACTTT
clone_size: -; d_call: TRBD2; v_call: TRBV5-1; j_call: TRBJ2-3; cdr3_aa: CASSFELAGADTQYF; cdr3_nt: TGCGCCAGCAGCTTCGAACTAGCGGGAGCAGATACGCAGTATTTT
clone_size: -; d_call: TRBD2; v_call: TRBV7-2; j_call: TRBJ2-7; cdr3_aa: CASSLEGTSGYSSYEQYF; cdr3_nt: TGTGCCAGCAGCTTAGAAGGGACTAGCGGGTACTCCTCCTACGAGCAGTACTTC
clone_size: -; d_call: TRBD2; v_call: TRBV7-3; j_call: TRBJ2-2; cdr3_aa: CASSSNRAGGPGELFF; cdr3_nt: TGTGCCAGCAGCTCAAATAGAGCGGGGGGACCCGGGGAGCTGTTTTTT
clone_size: -; d_call: -; v_call: TRBV28; j_call: TRBJ2-7; cdr3_aa: CASSLVGSSGLSYEQYF; cdr3_nt: TGTGCCAGCAGTTTGGTTGGTTCGTCAGGGCTCTCCTACGAGCAGTACTTC
clone_size: few; d_call: -; v_call: TRBV7-9; j_call: TRBJ2-7; cdr3_aa: CASSLQDYEQYF; cdr3_nt: TGTGCCAGCAGCCTACAGGACTACGAGCAGTACTTC
clone_size: -; d_call: TRBD1; v_call: TRBV3-1/TRBV3-2; j_call: TRBJ1-5; cdr3_aa: CASSQGQGVQPQHF; cdr3_nt: TGTGCCAGCAGCCAAGGACAGGGAGTTCAGCCCCAGCATTTT
clone_size: -; d_call: -; v_call: TRBV7-9; j_call: TRBJ1-2; cdr3_aa: CASSLGEGGGYTF; cdr3_nt: TGTGCCAGCAGCTTAGGGGAGGGTGGTGGCTACACCTTC
clone_size: -; d_call: -; v_call: TRBV9; j_call: TRBJ2-1; cdr3_aa: CASSVGGRVNEQFF; cdr3_nt: TGTGCCAGCAGCGTAGGGGGGCGCGTCAATGAGCAGTTCTTC
clone_size: -; d_call: TRBD2; v_call: TRBV4-2; j_call: TRBJ2-2; cdr3_aa: CASSQGTSGGVVYTGELFF; cdr3_nt: TGTGCCAGCAGCCAAGGGACTAGCGGGGGGGTCGTCTACACCGGGGAGCTGTTTTTT
clone_size: -; d_call: -; v_call: TRBV2; j_call: TRBJ2-1; cdr3_aa: CASALDKAAPVAQFF; cdr3_nt: TGTGCCAGCGCGCTCGACAAGGCTGCCCCTGTGGCGCAGTTCTTC
clone_size: -; d_call: -; v_call: TRBV6-5; j_call: TRBJ2-7; cdr3_aa: CASSNSPQGKGYEQYF; cdr3_nt: TGTGCCAGCAGTAACTCCCCTCAGGGGAAAGGCTACGAGCAGTACTTC
clone_size: -; d_call: -; v_call: TRBV12-5; j_call: TRBJ2-7; cdr3_aa: CASGLGLTAYEQYF; cdr3_nt: TGTGCTAGTGGTTTGGGCCTCACAGCCTACGAGCAGTACTTC
clone_size: -; d_call: -; v_call: TRBV28; j_call: TRBJ2-7; cdr3_aa: CASSNGYEQYF; cdr3_nt: TGTGCCAGTTCGAATGGCTACGAGCAGTACTTC
clone_size: -; d_call: -; v_call: TRBV25-1; j_call: TRBJ2-5; cdr3_aa: CASSESDNFITETQYF; cdr3_nt: TGTGCCAGCAGTGAGTCAGACAACTTTATAACAGAGACCCAGTACTTC
clone_size: -; d_call: -; v_call: TRBV13; j_call: TRBJ2-6; cdr3_aa: CASSFMRLLRANVLTF; cdr3_nt: TGTGCCAGCAGCTTCATGCGGCTCTTGAGGGCCAACGTCCTGACTTTC
clone_size: -; d_call: -; v_call: TRBV13; j_call: TRBJ1-1; cdr3_aa: CASTTGTLGGAFF; cdr3_nt: TGTGCCAGCACCACTGGGACCTTAGGAGGAGCTTTCTTT
clone_size: -; d_call: -; v_call: TRBV6-2/TRBV6-3; j_call: TRBJ2-7; cdr3_aa: CASSYTSGERVYSYEQYF; cdr3_nt: TGTGCCAGCAGTTACACCTCAGGGGAGAGGGTTTACTCCTACGAGCAGTACTTC
clone_size: -; d_call: -; v_call: TRBV9; j_call: TRBJ1-3; cdr3_aa: CASSSRQFIQGNTIYF; cdr3_nt: TGTGCCAGCAGCTCGAGACAGTTTATTCAGGGAAACACCATATATTTT
clone_size: -; d_call: -; v_call: TRBV5-1; j_call: TRBJ2-7; cdr3_aa: CASSLEAGFSYEQYF; cdr3_nt: TGCGCCAGCAGCTTGGAGGCGGGATTCTCTTACGAGCAGTACTTC
clone_size: -; d_call: -; v_call: TRBV28; j_call: TRBJ1-2; cdr3_aa: CASSSREARWGGYTF; cdr3_nt: TGTGCCAGCAGCTCCAGGGAGGCTCGGTGGGGTGGCTACACCTTC
clone_size: -; d_call: -; v_call: TRBV27; j_call: TRBJ1-6; cdr3_aa: CASSFVGANSPLHF; cdr3_nt: TGTGCCAGCAGTTTCGTGGGGGCCAATTCACCCCTCCACTTT
clone_size: -; d_call: -; v_call: TRBV3-1/TRBV3-2; j_call: TRBJ1-6; cdr3_aa: CASSPPRRTLHF; cdr3_nt: TGTGCCAGCAGCCCCCCGCGAAGGACCCTCCACTTT
clone_size: -; d_call: -; v_call: TRBV5-4; j_call: TRBJ2-5; cdr3_aa: CASSSPEETQYF; cdr3_nt: TGTGCCAGCAGCTCCCCTGAGGAGACCCAGTACTTC
clone_size: -; d_call: -; v_call: TRBV27; j_call: TRBJ1-1; cdr3_aa: CASFGGRRRYMNTEAFF; cdr3_nt: TGTGCCAGCTTTGGGGGCAGGCGGCGTTACATGAACACTGAAGCTTTCTTT
clone_size: -; d_call: TRBD1; v_call: TRBV19; j_call: TRBJ1-1; cdr3_aa: CASSAGTGYPVNTEAFF; cdr3_nt: TGTGCCAGTAGTGCCGGGACAGGGTATCCGGTGAACACTGAAGCTTTCTTT
clone_size: -; d_call: -; v_call: TRBV27; j_call: TRBJ1-4; cdr3_aa: CASSLSRMRFRNEKLFF; cdr3_nt: TGTGCCAGCAGTTTATCCCGGATGAGGTTCAGAAATGAAAAACTGTTTTTT
clone_size: -; d_call: -; v_call: TRBV28; j_call: TRBJ1-2; cdr3_aa: CASRRMNYGYTF; cdr3_nt: TGTGCCAGCCGGCGGATGAACTATGGCTACACCTTC
clone_size: -; d_call: TRBD2; v_call: TRBV9; j_call: TRBJ2-3; cdr3_aa: CASSLPGLASDTQYF; cdr3_nt: TGTGCCAGCAGCCTTCCGGGACTAGCCTCCGATACGCAGTATTTT
clone_size: -; d_call: -; v_call: TRBV5-1; j_call: TRBJ1-5; cdr3_aa: CASSMGGGNQPQHF; cdr3_nt: TGCGCCAGCAGTATGGGAGGGGGAAATCAGCCCCAGCATTTT